This TCR beta chain was sequenced for a study of cytomegalovirus exposure and HLA in healthy donors. PCR used 60 Vbeta primers and 13 Jbeta primers. Using immunoSEQ multiplex PCR, the repertoire was profiled, and TCRdb retains in-frame clones only, with some absent. The sample features about 100,000 clones, with 5.5% in its top ten. V lost 6 bases and J lost 7, with 22 bases in between. The CDR3 runs 15 residues. Germline assignment: CDR1 MNHNY and CDR2 SVGAGI (reference sequence). This sequence was found in a girl aged 5-17 years in good health and CMV-seropositive. Input material: PBMCs. V and J are TRBV6-6 and TRBJ2-7; D perhaps matches TRBD1 (5 bases). The CDR3 is CASRINTGVQVEQYF. The DNA for the CDR3 is TGTGCCAGCAGGATAAATACAGGAGTTCAAGTGGAGCAGTACTTC.